This T cell receptor (beta chain) emerged from a study of cytomegalovirus exposure and HLA in healthy donors. Study information: A preliminary data release comprised roughly 80 million unique TCRs obtained from HLA-typed donors.

PCR was performed using 60 Vbeta and 13 Jbeta primers. Sequencing was performed with immunoSEQ multiplex PCR; in TCRdb, only in-frame clones are kept and a portion is missing. Of roughly 180,000 clones in the sample, 79% were seen once. A remark on this clone: Its specificity is unknown.

Broader study findings: Later work associated 16,951 TCR beta sequences with HLA alleles at 0.05 false discovery rate. Accurate HLA-A and HLA-B prediction from TCR beta sequences was reported for most subjects. Per a prior analysis, the majority of TCR beta V segments were productive roughly 87% or roughly 30% of the time.

This receptor was taken from a girl under 18 in good health and CMV-seropositive. The sample comprised PBMCs.

The CDR3 spells CASSLEGRRSGGSNTDTQYF. DNA of the CDR3: TGTGCCAGCAGCTTAGAAGGCAGGCGTAGCGGGGGGTCAAACACAGATACGCAGTATTTT. This rearrangement joins TRBV7-8 to TRBJ2-3, with 10 bases that match TRBD2. Germline V lookup: CDR1 SGHVS, CDR2 FQNEAQ. This CDR3 spans 20 amino acids. With 1 base clipped from V and 2 bases from J, the junction kept 15 bases outside the gene matches.